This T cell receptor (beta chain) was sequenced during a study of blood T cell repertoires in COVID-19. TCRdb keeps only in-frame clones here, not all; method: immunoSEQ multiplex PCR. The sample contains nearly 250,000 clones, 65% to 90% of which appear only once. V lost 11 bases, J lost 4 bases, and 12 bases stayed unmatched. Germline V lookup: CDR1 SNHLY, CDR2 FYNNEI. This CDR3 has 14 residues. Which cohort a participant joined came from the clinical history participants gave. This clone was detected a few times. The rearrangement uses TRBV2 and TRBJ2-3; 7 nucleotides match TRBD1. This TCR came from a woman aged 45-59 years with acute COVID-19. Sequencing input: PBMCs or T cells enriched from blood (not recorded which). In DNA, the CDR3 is TGTGCCTCCACAGGGGCCGACTCCCCAGATACGCAGTATTTT. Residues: CASTGADSPDTQYF.